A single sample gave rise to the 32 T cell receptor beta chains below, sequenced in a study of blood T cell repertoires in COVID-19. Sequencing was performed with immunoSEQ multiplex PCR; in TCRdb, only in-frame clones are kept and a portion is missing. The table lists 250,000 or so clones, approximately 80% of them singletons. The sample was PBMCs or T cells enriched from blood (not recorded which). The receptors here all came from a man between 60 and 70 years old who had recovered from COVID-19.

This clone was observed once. CDR3 nucleotides: TGTGCCAGCAGCGTAGATTTAGCGGGGAACAATGAGCAGTTCTTC. Its translation: CASSVDLAGNNEQFF. J is TRBJ2-1 and V is TRBV9; 8 bases are shared with TRBD2. The V and J ends lost 0 bases and 5 bases, in that order; junction bases with no gene match: 4. Germline CDR1 reads SGDLS; CDR2 reads YYNGEE. The CDR3 is made up of 15 amino acids.

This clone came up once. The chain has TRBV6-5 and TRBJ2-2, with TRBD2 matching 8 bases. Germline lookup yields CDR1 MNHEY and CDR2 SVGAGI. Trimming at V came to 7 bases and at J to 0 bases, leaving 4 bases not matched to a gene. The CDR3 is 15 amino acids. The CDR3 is CASNHGGANTGELFF. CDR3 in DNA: TGTGCCAGCAACCACGGGGGGGCGAACACCGGGGAGCTGTTTTTT.

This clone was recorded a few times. CDR3 region: CATSEGTAYGYTF. In DNA form, the CDR3 reads TGTGCCACCAGTGAGGGGACAGCGTATGGCTACACCTTC. The rearrangement uses TRBV24-1 and TRBJ1-2, with 7 bases fitting TRBD1. The J segment lost 5 bases and the V segment lost 4 bases, leaving 3 bases of the junction unmatched. Germline V CDR1 and CDR2: KGHDR, SFDVKD. CDR3 length: 13 amino acids.

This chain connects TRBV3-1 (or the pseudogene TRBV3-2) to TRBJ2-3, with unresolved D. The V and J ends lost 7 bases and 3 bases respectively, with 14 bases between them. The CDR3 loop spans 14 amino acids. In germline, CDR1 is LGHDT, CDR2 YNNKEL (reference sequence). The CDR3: CASTRLGQTDTQYF. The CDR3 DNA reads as TGTGCCAGCACCAGGCTTGGGCAGACAGATACGCAGTATTTT.

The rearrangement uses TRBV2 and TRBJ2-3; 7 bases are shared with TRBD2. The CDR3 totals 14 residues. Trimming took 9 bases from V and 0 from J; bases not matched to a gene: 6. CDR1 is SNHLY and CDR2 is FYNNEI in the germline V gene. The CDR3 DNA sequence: TGTGCCAGGGGGGGGTCTGCTAGCACAGATACGCAGTATTTT. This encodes CARGGSASTDTQYF.

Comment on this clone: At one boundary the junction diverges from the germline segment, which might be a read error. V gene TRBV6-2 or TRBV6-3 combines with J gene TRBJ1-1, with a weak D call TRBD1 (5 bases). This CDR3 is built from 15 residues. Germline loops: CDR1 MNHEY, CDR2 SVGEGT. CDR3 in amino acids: CASSYSTQVNTEAFF. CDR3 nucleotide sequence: TGTGCCAGCAGTTACTCGACACAGGTGAATACTGAAGCTTTCTTT.

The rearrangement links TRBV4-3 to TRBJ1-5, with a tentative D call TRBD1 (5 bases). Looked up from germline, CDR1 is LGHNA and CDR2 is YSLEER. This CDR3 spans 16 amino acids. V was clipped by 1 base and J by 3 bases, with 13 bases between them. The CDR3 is CASSQVAGGNNQPQHF. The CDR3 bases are TGCGCCAGCAGCCAAGTGGCCGGGGGGAACAATCAGCCCCAGCATTTT.

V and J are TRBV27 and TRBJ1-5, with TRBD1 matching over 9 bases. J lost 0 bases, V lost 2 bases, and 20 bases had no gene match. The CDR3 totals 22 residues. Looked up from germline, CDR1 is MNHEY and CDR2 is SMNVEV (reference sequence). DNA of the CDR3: TGTGCCAGCAGTTTACCACTTTGGGTCCCTGACAGGGGGGTCAATAGCAATCAGCCCCAGCATTTT. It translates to CASSLPLWVPDRGVNSNQPQHF.

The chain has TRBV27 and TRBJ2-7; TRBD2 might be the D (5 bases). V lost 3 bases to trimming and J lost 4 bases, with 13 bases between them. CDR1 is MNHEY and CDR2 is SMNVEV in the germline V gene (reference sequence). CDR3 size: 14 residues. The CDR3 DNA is TGTGCCAGCAGTTTTATGGGAGTCCCATACGAGCAGTACTTC. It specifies CASSFMGVPYEQYF.

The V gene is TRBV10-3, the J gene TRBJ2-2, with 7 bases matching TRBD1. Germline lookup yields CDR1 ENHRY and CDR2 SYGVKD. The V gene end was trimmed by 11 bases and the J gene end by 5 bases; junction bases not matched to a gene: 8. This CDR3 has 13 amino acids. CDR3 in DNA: TGTGCCTTACGGGACAGCCCGACCGGGGAGCTGTTTTTT. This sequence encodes CALRDSPTGELFF.

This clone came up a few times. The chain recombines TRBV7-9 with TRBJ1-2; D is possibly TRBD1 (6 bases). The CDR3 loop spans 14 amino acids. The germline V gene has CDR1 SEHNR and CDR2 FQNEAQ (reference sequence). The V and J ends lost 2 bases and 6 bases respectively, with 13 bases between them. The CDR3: CASSLSQGTNGYTF. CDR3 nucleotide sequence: TGTGCCAGCAGCTTAAGCCAGGGGACGAATGGCTACACCTTC.

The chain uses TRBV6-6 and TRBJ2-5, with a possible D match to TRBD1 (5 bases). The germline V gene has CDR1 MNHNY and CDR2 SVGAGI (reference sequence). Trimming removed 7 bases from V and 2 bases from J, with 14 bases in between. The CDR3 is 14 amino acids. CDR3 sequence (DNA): TGTGCCAGCATCAACTCAGGGTCTCAAGAGACCCAGTACTTC. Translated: CASINSGSQETQYF.

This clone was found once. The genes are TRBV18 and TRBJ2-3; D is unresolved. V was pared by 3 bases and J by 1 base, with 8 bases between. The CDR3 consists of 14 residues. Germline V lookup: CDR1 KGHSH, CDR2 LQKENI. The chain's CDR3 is CASSPIAGTDTQYF. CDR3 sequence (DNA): TGTGCCAGCTCACCCATAGCTGGCACAGATACGCAGTATTTT.

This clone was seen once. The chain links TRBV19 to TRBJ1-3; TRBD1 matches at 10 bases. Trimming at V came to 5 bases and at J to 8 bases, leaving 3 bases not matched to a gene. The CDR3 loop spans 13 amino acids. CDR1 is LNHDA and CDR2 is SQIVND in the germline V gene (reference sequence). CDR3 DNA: TGTGCCAGTAGTCCCGGGACAGGGGACACCATATATTTT. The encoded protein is CASSPGTGDTIYF.

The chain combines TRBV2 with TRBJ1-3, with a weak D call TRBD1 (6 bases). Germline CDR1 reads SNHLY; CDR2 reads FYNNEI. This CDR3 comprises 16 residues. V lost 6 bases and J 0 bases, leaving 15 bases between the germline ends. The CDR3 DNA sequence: TGTGCCAGCAGCGCCGACAGGCGAAGCTCTGGAAACACCATATATTTT. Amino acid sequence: CASSADRRSSGNTIYF.

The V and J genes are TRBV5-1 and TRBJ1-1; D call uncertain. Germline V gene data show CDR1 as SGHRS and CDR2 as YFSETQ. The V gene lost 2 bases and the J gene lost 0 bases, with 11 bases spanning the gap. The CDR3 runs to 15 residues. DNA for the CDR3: TGCGCCAGCAGCTTCCGTCCGGGGATGAACACTGAAGCTTTCTTT. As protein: CASSFRPGMNTEAFF.

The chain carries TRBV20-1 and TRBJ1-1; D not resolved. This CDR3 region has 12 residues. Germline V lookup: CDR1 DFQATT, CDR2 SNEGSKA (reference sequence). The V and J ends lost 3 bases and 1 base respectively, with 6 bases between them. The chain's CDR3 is CSASFGNTEAFF. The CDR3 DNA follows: TGCAGTGCTAGTTTCGGGAACACTGAAGCTTTCTTT.

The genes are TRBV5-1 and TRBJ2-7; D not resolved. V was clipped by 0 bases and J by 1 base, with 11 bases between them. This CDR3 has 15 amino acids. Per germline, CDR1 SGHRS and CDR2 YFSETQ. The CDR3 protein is CASSLVSGTSYEQYF. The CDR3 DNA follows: TGCGCCAGCAGCTTGGTATCAGGTACTTCCTACGAGCAGTACTTC. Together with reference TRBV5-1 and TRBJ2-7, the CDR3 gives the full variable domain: KAGVTQTPRYLIKTRGQQVTLSCSPISGHRSVSWYQQTPGQGLQFLFEYFSETQRNKGNFPGRFSGRQFSNSRSEMNVSTLELGDSALYLCASSLVSGTSYEQYFGPGTRLTVT.

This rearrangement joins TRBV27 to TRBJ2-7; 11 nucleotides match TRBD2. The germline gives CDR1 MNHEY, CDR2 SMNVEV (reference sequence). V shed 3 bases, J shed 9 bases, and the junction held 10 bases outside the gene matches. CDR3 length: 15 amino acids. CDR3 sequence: CASSFLAGGSVGQYF. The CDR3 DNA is TGTGCCAGCAGTTTCCTAGCGGGGGGTTCAGTCGGGCAGTACTTC.

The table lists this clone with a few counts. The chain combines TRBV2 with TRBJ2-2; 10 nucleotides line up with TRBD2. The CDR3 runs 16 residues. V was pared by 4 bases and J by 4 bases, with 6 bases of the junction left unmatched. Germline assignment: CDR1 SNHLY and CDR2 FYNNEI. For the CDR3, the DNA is TGTGCCAGCAGTGCGTCTGGGACTAGCGTCACCGGGGAGCTGTTTTTT. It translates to CASSASGTSVTGELFF.

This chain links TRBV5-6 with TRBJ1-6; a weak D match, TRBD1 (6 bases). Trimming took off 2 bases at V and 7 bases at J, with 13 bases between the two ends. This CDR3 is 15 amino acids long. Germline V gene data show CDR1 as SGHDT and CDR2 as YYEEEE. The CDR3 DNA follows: TGTGCCAGCAGCTTTGGCAGGGGTGAAAATTCACCCCTCCACTTT. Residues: CASSFGRGENSPLHF.

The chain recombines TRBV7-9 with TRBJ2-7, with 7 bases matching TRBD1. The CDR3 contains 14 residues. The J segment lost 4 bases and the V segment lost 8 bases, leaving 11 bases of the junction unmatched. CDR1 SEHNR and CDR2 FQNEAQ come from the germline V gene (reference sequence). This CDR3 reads CASVPGQRGYEQYF. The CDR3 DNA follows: TGTGCCAGCGTTCCGGGACAGAGGGGGTACGAGCAGTACTTC. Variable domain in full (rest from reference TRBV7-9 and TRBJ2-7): DTGVSQNPRHKITKRGQNVTFRCDPISEHNRLYWYRQTLGQGPEFLTYFQNEAQLEKSRLLSDRFSAERPKGSFSTLEIQRTEQGDSAMYLCASVPGQRGYEQYFGPGTRLTVT.

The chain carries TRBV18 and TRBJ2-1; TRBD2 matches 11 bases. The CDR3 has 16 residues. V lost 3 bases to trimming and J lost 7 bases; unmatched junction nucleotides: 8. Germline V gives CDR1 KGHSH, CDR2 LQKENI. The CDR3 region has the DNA TGTGCCAGCTCACCTTATAGCGGGGGGGCCATGAATGAGCAGTTCTTC. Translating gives CASSPYSGGAMNEQFF. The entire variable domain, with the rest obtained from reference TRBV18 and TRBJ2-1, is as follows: NAGVMQNPRHLVRRRGQEARLRCSPMKGHSHVYWYRQLPEEGLKFMVYLQKENIIDESGMPKERFSAEFPKEGPSILRIQQVVRGDSAAYFCASSPYSGGAMNEQFFGPGTRLTVL.

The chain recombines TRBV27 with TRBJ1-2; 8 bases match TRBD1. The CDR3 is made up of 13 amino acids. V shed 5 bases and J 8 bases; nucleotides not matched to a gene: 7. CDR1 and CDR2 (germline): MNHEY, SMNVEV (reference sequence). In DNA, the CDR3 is TGTGCCAGCAGTCCCACCAGGGGGCTGGGCTACACCTTC. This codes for CASSPTRGLGYTF.

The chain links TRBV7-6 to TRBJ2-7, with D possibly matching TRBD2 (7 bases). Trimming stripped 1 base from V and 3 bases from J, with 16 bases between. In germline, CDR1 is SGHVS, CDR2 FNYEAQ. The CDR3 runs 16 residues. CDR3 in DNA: TGTGCCAGCAGCTTAGGGGGAGGGGGACCACTCTACGAGCAGTACTTC. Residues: CASSLGGGGPLYEQYF.

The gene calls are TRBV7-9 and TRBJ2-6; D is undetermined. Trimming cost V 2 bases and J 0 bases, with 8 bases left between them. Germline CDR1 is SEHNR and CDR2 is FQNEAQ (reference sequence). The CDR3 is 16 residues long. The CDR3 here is CASSLLTSSGANVLTF. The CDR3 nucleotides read TGTGCCAGCAGCTTACTAACGTCCTCTGGGGCCAACGTCCTGACTTTC.

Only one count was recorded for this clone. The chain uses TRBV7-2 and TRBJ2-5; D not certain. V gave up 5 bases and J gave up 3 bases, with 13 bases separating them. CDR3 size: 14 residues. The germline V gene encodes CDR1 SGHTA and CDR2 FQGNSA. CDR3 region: CASSPRPGKETQYF. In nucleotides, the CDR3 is TGTGCCAGCAGCCCCCGGCCGGGTAAAGAGACCCAGTACTTC.

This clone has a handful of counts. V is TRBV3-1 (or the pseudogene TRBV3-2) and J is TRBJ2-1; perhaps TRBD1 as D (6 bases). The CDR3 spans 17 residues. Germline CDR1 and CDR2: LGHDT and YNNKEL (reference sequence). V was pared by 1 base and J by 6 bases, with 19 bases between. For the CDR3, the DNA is TGTGCCAGCAGCCAAGGCGATGGGGACACCATACGCAATGAGCAGTTCTTC. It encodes CASSQGDGDTIRNEQFF.

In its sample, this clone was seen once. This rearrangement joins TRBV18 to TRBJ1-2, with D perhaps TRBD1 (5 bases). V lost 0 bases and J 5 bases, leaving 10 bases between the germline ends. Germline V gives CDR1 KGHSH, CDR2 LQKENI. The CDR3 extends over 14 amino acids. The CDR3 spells CASSPPGDSYGYTF. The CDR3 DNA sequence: TGTGCCAGCTCACCACCAGGGGATTCGTATGGCTACACCTTC.

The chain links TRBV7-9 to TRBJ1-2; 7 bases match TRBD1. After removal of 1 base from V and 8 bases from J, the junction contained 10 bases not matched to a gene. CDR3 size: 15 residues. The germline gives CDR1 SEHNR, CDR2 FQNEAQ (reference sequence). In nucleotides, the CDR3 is TGTGCCAGCAGCTTAGAGGTCACAGGGGTGGACGGCTACACCTTC. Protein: CASSLEVTGVDGYTF.

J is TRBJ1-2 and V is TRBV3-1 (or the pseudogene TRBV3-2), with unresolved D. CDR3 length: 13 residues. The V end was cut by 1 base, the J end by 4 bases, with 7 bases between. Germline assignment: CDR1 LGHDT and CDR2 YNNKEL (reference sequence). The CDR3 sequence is CASSQGAAYGYTF. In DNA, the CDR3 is TGTGCCAGCAGCCAAGGGGCAGCCTATGGCTACACCTTC.

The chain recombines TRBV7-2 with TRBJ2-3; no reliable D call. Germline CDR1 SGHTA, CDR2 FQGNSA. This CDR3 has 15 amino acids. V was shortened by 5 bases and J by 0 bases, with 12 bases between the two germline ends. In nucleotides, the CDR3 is TGTGCCAGCAGCCGCGATCAAACTAGCACAGATACGCAGTATTTT. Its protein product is CASSRDQTSTDTQYF.